These 8 T cell receptor beta chains share one sample of origin, sequenced in a study of blood T cell repertoires in COVID-19. The table came from immunoSEQ multiplex PCR; TCRdb's copy has only in-frame clones and leaves some out. The repertoire holds roughly 200,000 clones, with 70% to 90% as singletons. Sequenced input: peripheral blood. These receptors came from a man aged 55 to 70 with acute or convalescent COVID-19.

This clone has a single count. Written as DNA, the CDR3 is TGTGCCAGCTCACCAAGGACAGGGGGGAATTCACCCCTCCACTTT. Translating it yields CASSPRTGGNSPLHF. This chain joins TRBV18 and TRBJ1-6, with 10 bases identical to TRBD1. J gave up 7 bases and V 2 bases, and 2 bases lay outside the gene matches. Germline CDR1 and CDR2: KGHSH and LQKENI. The CDR3 loop spans 15 amino acids.

The gene calls are TRBV5-1 and TRBJ2-1, with D maybe TRBD1 (6 bases). V lost 2 bases and J lost 8, with 11 bases in between. This CDR3 is built from 13 residues. Germline CDR1 and CDR2: SGHRS and YFSETQ. The CDR3 here is CASSFQGRHEQFF. The CDR3, as DNA: TGCGCCAGCAGCTTCCAGGGGCGGCATGAGCAGTTCTTC.

The rearrangement uses TRBV5-6 and TRBJ1-4, with TRBD1 matching 8 bases. V lost 2 bases and J lost 8; bases outside the gene matches: 5. From germline, CDR1 is SGHDT and CDR2 YYEEEE. CDR3 length equals 14 residues. For the CDR3, the DNA is TGTGCCAGCAGCTTTAGGACAGGGAGAGAAAAACTGTTTTTT. This gives the protein CASSFRTGREKLFF.

The chain links TRBV18 to TRBJ1-4; 12 positions agree with TRBD1. V shed 6 bases and J 2 bases; nucleotides not matched to a gene: 1. Germline loops: CDR1 KGHSH, CDR2 LQKENI. The CDR3 is made up of 15 amino acids. Here the CDR3 reads CASSGQGATNEKLFF. CDR3 DNA: TGTGCCAGCTCGGGACAGGGGGCGACTAATGAAAAACTGTTTTTT.

This sequence joins TRBV18 and TRBJ1-2; perhaps TRBD1 as D (6 bases). Trimming pared 1 base from V and 4 bases from J, leaving 13 bases between. The germline V gene encodes CDR1 KGHSH and CDR2 LQKENI. CDR3 length equals 15 residues. CDR3 protein: CASSPRDTGGYGYTF. The CDR3 DNA reads as TGTGCCAGCTCACCACGGGACACGGGTGGCTATGGCTACACCTTC.

The gene calls are TRBV12-2 and TRBJ2-5; the table's D gene call, TRBD2, was not cross checked with the DNA. TRBV12-2 counts as a pseudogene. This CDR3 comprises 15 residues. The CDR3 region has the DNA TGTGCAAGTCGCTTGGGAGAAGCCCCCCAAGAGACCCAGTACTTC. Protein sequence: CASRLGEAPQETQYF.

The V gene is TRBV11-3, the J gene TRBJ2-1; 7 bases fit TRBD2. The CDR3 consists of 16 residues. Germline loops: CDR1 SGHNT, CDR2 YENEEA. Germline trimming cut 0 bases from V and 5 bases from J; bases unmatched to any gene: 7. For the CDR3, the DNA is TGTGCCAGCAGCTTAGATCTGGCTAGCGGCAACAATGAGCAGTTCTTC. Protein product: CASSLDLASGNNEQFF.

This chain uses TRBV7-2 with TRBJ1-2, with TRBD1 identical over 10 bases. Germline V gives CDR1 SGHTA, CDR2 FQGNSA. This CDR3 has 14 residues. The ends lost 7 bases at V and 4 bases at J; junction bases unmatched: 6. The CDR3 reads CASTGQGGSYGYTF. In DNA, the CDR3 is TGTGCCAGCACCGGACAGGGGGGGTCCTATGGCTACACCTTC.